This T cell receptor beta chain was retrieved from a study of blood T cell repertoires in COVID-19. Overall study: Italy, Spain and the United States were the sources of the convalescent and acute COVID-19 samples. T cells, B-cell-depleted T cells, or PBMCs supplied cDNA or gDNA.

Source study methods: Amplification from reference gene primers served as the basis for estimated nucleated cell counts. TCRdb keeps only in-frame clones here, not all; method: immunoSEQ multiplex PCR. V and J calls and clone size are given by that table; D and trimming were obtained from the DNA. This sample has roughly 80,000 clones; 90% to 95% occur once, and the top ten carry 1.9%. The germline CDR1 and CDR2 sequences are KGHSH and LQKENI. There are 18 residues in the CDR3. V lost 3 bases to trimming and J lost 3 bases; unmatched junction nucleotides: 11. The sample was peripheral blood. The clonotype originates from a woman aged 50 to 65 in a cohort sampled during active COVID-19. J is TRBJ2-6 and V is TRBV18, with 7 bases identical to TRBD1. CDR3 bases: TGTGCCAGCTCACCTGGTAGGGGGCTACAGAATGGGGCCAACGTCCTGACTTTC. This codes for CASSPGRGLQNGANVLTF.